This T cell receptor beta chain was captured in a study of beta chain features in type 1 diabetes. This clone was found a few times. Its target is not known. Notes on the study in general: A potential PCR bias toward shorter templates would be equal in patient and control samples.

Every bit of the isolated RNA underwent reverse transcription, so sequencing read expressed TCRB transcripts. Repertoires were generated with immunoSEQ multiplex PCR, while TCRdb's copy carries only in-frame clones and drops some. This table has hundreds of thousands of clones, approximately 31% appearing once. The sample taken for sequencing was naive CD4+ T cells from blood. The receptor was isolated from a man between 18 and 35 years old in good health.

The CDR3 region is CSVVTGGAPDTQYF. DNA of the CDR3: TGCAGCGTCGTAACAGGGGGCGCACCAGATACGCAGTATTTT. This sequence joins TRBV29-1 and TRBJ2-3; 9 nucleotides agree with TRBD1. This CDR3 contains 14 residues. V was pared by 6 bases and J by 4 bases, with 8 bases of the junction left unmatched. In germline, CDR1 is SQVTM, CDR2 ANQGSEA.